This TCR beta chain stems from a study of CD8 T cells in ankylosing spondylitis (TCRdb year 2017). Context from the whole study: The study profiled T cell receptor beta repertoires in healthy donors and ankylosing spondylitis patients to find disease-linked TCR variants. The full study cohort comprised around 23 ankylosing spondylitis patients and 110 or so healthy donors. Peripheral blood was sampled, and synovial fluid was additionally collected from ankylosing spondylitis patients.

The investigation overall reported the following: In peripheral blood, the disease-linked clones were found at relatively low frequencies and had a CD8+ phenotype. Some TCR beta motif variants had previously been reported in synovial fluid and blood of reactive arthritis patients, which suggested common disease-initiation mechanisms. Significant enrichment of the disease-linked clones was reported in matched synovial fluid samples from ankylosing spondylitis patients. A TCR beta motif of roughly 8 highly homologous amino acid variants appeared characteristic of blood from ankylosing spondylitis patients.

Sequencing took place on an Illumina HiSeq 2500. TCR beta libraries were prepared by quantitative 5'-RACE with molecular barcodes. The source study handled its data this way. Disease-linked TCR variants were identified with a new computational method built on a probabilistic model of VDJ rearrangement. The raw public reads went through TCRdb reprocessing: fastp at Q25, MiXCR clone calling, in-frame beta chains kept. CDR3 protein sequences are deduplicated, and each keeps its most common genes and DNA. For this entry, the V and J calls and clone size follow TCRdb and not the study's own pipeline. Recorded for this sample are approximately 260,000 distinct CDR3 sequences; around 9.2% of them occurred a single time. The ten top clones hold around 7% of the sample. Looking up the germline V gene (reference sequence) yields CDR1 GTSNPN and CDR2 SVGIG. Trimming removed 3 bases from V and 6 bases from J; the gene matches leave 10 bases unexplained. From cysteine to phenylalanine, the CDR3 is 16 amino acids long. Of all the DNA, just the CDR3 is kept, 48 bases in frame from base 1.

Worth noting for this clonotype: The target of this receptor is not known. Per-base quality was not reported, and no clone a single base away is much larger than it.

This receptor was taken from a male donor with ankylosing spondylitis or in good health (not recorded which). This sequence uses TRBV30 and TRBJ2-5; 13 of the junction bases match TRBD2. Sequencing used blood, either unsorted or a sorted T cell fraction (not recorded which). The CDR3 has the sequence CAWSLPGLAGQKTQYF. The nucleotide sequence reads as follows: TGTGCCTGGAGCCTTCCGGGACTAGCGGGACAGAAGACCCAGTACTTC.